The 27 T cell receptor beta chains in this list originate from one sample, sequenced in a study of blood T cell repertoires in COVID-19. Clones were sequenced by immunoSEQ multiplex PCR, and TCRdb holds only the in-frame ones, with some missing. The sample includes some 200,000 clones, about 88% of them seen just once. Material for sequencing was peripheral blood. Receptors were obtained from a young man with active or convalescent COVID-19.

The rearrangement links TRBV6-5 to TRBJ1-4, with 9 nucleotides matching TRBD1. The V segment lost 2 bases and the J segment 5 bases; nucleotides outside the gene matches: 3. This CDR3 is 15 amino acids long. Germline CDR1 MNHEY, CDR2 SVGAGI. CDR3 nucleotides: TGTGCCAGCAGTTACGGACAGGGGCCGAATGAAAAACTGTTTTTT. Residues: CASSYGQGPNEKLFF.

The chain is built from TRBV27 and TRBJ1-1; a possible D gene is TRBD1 (5 bases). V was clipped by 5 bases and J by 12 bases, with 16 bases between them. CDR3 length equals 12 residues. Germline assignment: CDR1 MNHEY and CDR2 SMNVEV (reference sequence). CDR3 amino acids: CASSRPGERTFF. DNA for the CDR3: TGTGCCAGCAGTCGACCGGGGGAAAGAACTTTCTTT.

This clone showed up just a few times. The chain's CDR3 is CASIPLDRGYDTGELFF. The CDR3 nucleotides read TGTGCCAGCATCCCCCTTGACAGGGGGTACGACACCGGGGAGCTGTTTTTT. The gene calls are TRBV7-8 and TRBJ2-2, with TRBD1 matching 9 bases. The V gene end was trimmed by 7 bases and the J gene end by 3 bases; junction bases not matched to a gene: 12. This CDR3 is 17 amino acids long. The germline V gene encodes CDR1 SGHVS and CDR2 FQNEAQ.

This chain uses TRBV7-2 with TRBJ1-6, with 9 bases fitting TRBD1. CDR1 SGHTA and CDR2 FQGNSA come from the germline V gene. The CDR3 has 15 amino acids. Trimming cost V 2 bases and J 9 bases; bases outside gene matches: 5. The CDR3 loop reads CASSLLGQGGSPLHF. CDR3 DNA sequence: TGTGCCAGCAGCTTACTGGGACAGGGAGGTTCACCCCTCCACTTT.

The chain combines TRBV9 with TRBJ2-2; the D is unclear. The germline CDR1 and CDR2 sequences are SGDLS and YYNGEE. The ends were cut back, 0 bases at V and 1 base at J, with 10 bases in the middle. This CDR3 is built from 16 residues. CDR3 sequence: CASSVDGTLNTGELFF. CDR3 nucleotides: TGTGCCAGCAGCGTAGATGGCACCTTGAACACCGGGGAGCTGTTTTTT.

This rearrangement joins TRBV11-2 to TRBJ2-1, with 7 bases aligning to TRBD1. The germline gives CDR1 SGHAT, CDR2 FQNNGV. V lost 7 bases and J lost 7; bases outside the gene matches: 10. The CDR3 spans 14 residues. CDR3 amino acids: CASKTSGTVNEQFF. As DNA, the CDR3 is TGTGCCAGCAAAACTTCCGGGACAGTTAATGAGCAGTTCTTC.

This clone was seen a single time. This chain joins TRBV19 and TRBJ1-2, with 10 bases aligning to TRBD1. Losses at the gene ends were 5 bases for V and 6 bases for J; bases not matched to a gene: 6. In germline, CDR1 is LNHDA, CDR2 SQIVND (reference sequence). This CDR3 is 14 amino acids long. CDR3 residues: CASSRTGTGDGYTF. The CDR3 DNA reads as TGTGCCAGTAGTCGCACCGGGACAGGGGATGGCTACACCTTC.

This clone was counted a single time. The V call is TRBV5-5, the J call TRBJ1-1, with D unresolved. V was clipped by 4 bases and J by 7 bases, with 14 bases between them. Per the germline V gene, CDR1 is SGHKS and CDR2 is YYEKEE (reference sequence). This CDR3 contains 13 residues. CDR3 amino acids: CASSANGRGEAFF. DNA of the CDR3: TGTGCCAGCAGCGCGAATGGGCGGGGTGAAGCTTTCTTT.

V gene TRBV7-2 combines with J gene TRBJ2-5, with TRBD1 matching over 9 bases. The trim removed 4 bases at V and 4 bases at J, leaving 7 bases unmatched. Germline values: CDR1 SGHTA, CDR2 FQGNSA. The CDR3 consists of 15 residues. The CDR3 bases are TGTGCCAGCAGCTCGGACAGGGGAGGGGGAGAGACCCAGTACTTC. This gives the protein CASSSDRGGGETQYF.

J is TRBJ2-7 and V is TRBV18; 9 bases agree with TRBD1. The germline gives CDR1 KGHSH, CDR2 LQKENI. V was pared by 6 bases and J by 4 bases, with 10 bases of the junction left unmatched. This CDR3 has 15 residues. CDR3 bases: TGTGCCAGCTCTCAGAGGCGGACAGGGGTTTACGAGCAGTACTTC. Amino acids: CASSQRRTGVYEQYF.

The chain combines TRBV19 with TRBJ2-1; D perhaps matches TRBD2 (6 bases). Germline lookup yields CDR1 LNHDA and CDR2 SQIVND (reference sequence). Deletions cut 6 bases from V and 10 bases from J, with 10 bases between. This CDR3 contains 11 residues. CDR3 sequence: CASSGGYEQFF. The CDR3 region has the DNA TGTGCCAGTAGCGGGGGATACGAGCAGTTCTTC.

The genes are TRBV28 and TRBJ1-6, with 9 bases identical to TRBD1. Germline V gene sequence: CDR1 MDHEN, CDR2 SYDVKM. The CDR3 has 16 amino acids. Trimming removed 7 bases from V and 5 bases from J; junction bases left unmatched: 9. The CDR3, as DNA: TGTGCCAGCATACTAGGCGGGACAGGGAATAATTCACCCCTCCACTTT. It codes for CASILGGTGNNSPLHF.

Only a few counts were recorded for this clone. This chain uses TRBV27 with TRBJ2-1; 8 nucleotides line up with TRBD2. The CDR3 totals 15 residues. CDR1 is MNHEY and CDR2 is SMNVEV in the germline V gene (reference sequence). Trimming at V came to 6 bases and at J to 6 bases, leaving 10 bases not matched to a gene. This CDR3 reads CASSPGTSGLNEQFF. Written as DNA, the CDR3 is TGTGCCAGCAGCCCTGGCACTAGCGGACTCAATGAGCAGTTCTTC.

This chain connects TRBV7-8 to TRBJ1-2, with 12 bases fitting TRBD1. The CDR3 loop spans 18 amino acids. Per germline, CDR1 SGHVS and CDR2 FQNEAQ. After removal of 2 bases from V and 5 bases from J, the junction contained 12 bases not matched to a gene. The CDR3 DNA reads as TGTGCCAGCAGCTTATCCTCGGGACAGGGGGCTTATGTGTATGGCTACACCTTC. Translation: CASSLSSGQGAYVYGYTF. Drawing the rest from reference TRBV7-8 and TRBJ1-2, the complete variable domain is GAGVSQSPRYKVAKRGQDVALRCDPISGHVSLFWYQQALGQGPEFLTYFQNEAQLDKSGLPSDRFFAERPEGSVSTLKIQRTQQEDSAVYLCASSLSSGQGAYVYGYTFGSGTRLTVV.

The chain links TRBV7-3 to TRBJ2-2; TRBD1 agrees at 8 bases. This CDR3 has 15 amino acids. V lost 5 bases, J lost 6 bases, and 8 bases stayed unmatched. Germline CDR1 and CDR2: SGHTA and FQGTGA. The CDR3 loop is CASSPQTGGSGELFF. The CDR3 DNA sequence: TGTGCCAGCAGCCCCCAAACAGGGGGGTCCGGGGAGCTGTTTTTT.

The chain combines TRBV4-1 with TRBJ1-5; TRBD1 agrees at 8 bases. The J segment lost 2 bases and the V segment lost 3 bases, leaving 6 bases of the junction unmatched. Looked up from germline, CDR1 is MGHRA and CDR2 is YSYEKL. The CDR3 loop spans 16 amino acids. The CDR3 loop reads CASSQADRVGNQPQHF. CDR3 bases: TGCGCCAGCAGCCAGGCGGACAGGGTGGGCAATCAGCCCCAGCATTTT.

V gene TRBV11-2 combines with J gene TRBJ2-7; possibly TRBD1 for D (5 bases). The ends were cut back, 0 bases at V and 2 bases at J, with 8 bases in the middle. The CDR3 is made up of 14 amino acids. Germline CDR1 and CDR2: SGHAT and FQNNGV. CDR3 DNA: TGTGCCAGCAGCTTAGAAAAGGGGACCTACGAGCAGTACGTC. Translating it yields CASSLEKGTYEQYV.

The V gene is TRBV18, the J gene TRBJ1-5; tentatively, D is TRBD1 (5 bases). V was pared by 6 bases and J by 7 bases, with 19 bases between. The CDR3 contains 15 residues. CDR1 KGHSH and CDR2 LQKENI come from the germline V gene. DNA for the CDR3: TGTGCCAGCTCGGGTGGCGGGGCCGGGGACCAGCCCCAGCATTTT. This sequence encodes CASSGGGAGDQPQHF.

This chain joins TRBV29-1 and TRBJ2-1, with 7 positions matching TRBD2. The germline gives CDR1 SQVTM, CDR2 ANQGSEA. The CDR3 has 14 amino acids. The ends lost 3 bases at V and 0 bases at J; junction bases unmatched: 2. Written as DNA, the CDR3 is TGCAGCGTTGAGGGGGGGGTCTCCTACAATGAGCAGTTCTTC. Translating it yields CSVEGGVSYNEQFF.

The V gene is TRBV9, the J gene TRBJ2-1; 11 bases line up with TRBD2. The germline CDR1 and CDR2 sequences are SGDLS and YYNGEE. V dropped 0 bases and J dropped 7; count of bases not matched to a gene: 6. The CDR3 runs 16 residues. CDR3 protein: CASSVDLAGGLNEQFF. CDR3 DNA: TGTGCCAGCAGCGTAGATCTAGCGGGGGGACTGAATGAGCAGTTCTTC.

This sequence joins TRBV15 and TRBJ2-2, with 8 bases fitting TRBD1. This CDR3 contains 14 residues. Trimming took 6 bases from V and 5 from J; bases not matched to a gene: 5. Per germline, CDR1 LNHNV and CDR2 YYDKDF (reference sequence). CDR3 region: CATSHRGETGELFF. CDR3 DNA: TGTGCCACCAGTCACAGGGGGGAGACCGGGGAGCTGTTTTTT.

A word on this clone: Other DNA sequences in this sample translate to the same CDR3. The genes are TRBV11-2 and TRBJ2-7; 8 nucleotides agree with TRBD2. Germline V gene sequence: CDR1 SGHAT, CDR2 FQNNGV. V gave up 2 bases and J gave up 0 bases; unmatched junction bases: 3. The CDR3 has 15 residues. This CDR3 reads CASSLSLAGSYEQYF. CDR3 nucleotide sequence: TGTGCCAGCAGCTTAAGTCTAGCGGGCTCCTACGAGCAGTACTTC.

V and J are TRBV28 and TRBJ1-5, with TRBD1 identical over 8 bases. The V gene end was trimmed by 3 bases and the J gene end by 11 bases; junction bases not matched to a gene: 12. This CDR3 region has 15 residues. The germline V gene encodes CDR1 MDHEN and CDR2 SYDVKM. The CDR3 nucleotides read TGTGCCAGCAGTTTTTCAGGGGGCGCGGAACTGGCCCAGCATTTT. Its protein is CASSFSGGAELAQHF.

J is TRBJ1-5 and V is TRBV19, with D unclear. Trimming removed 5 bases at V and 7 bases at J, with 12 bases between. CDR1 is LNHDA and CDR2 is SQIVND in the germline V gene (reference sequence). CDR3 size: 13 residues. The CDR3 DNA reads TGTGCCAGTAGTCGGGAGGGCGGGCAGCCCCAGCATTTT. It translates to CASSREGGQPQHF.

The chain combines TRBV6-6 with TRBJ1-1; D ambiguous. This CDR3 has 14 residues. Looked up from germline, CDR1 is MNHNY and CDR2 is SVGAGI (reference sequence). V shed 8 bases and J shed 1 base, with 14 bases lying between them. The CDR3 DNA reads as TGTGCCAGCTTGGGCCCACAAGAGAACACTGAAGCTTTCTTT. Residues: CASLGPQENTEAFF.

The V call is TRBV19, the J call TRBJ1-2, with 9 bases identical to TRBD1. Germline V gene lookup returns CDR1 LNHDA and CDR2 SQIVND (reference sequence). The CDR3 runs to 15 residues. V trimming: 9 bases; J trimming: 5 bases; junction bases outside the gene matches: 13. CDR3 nucleotides: TGTGCCAGCACCGGGACAGGGATTGGGAGGTATGGCTACACCTTC. Protein product: CASTGTGIGRYGYTF.

The chain couples TRBV7-2 to TRBJ1-2, with D unresolved. Germline CDR1 reads SGHTA; CDR2 reads FQGNSA. The CDR3 is 14 amino acids. V lost 0 bases and J 6 bases, leaving 11 bases between the germline ends. The CDR3 spells CASSLAVRSDGYTF. CDR3 nucleotides: TGTGCCAGCAGCTTAGCGGTCAGATCTGATGGCTACACCTTC.